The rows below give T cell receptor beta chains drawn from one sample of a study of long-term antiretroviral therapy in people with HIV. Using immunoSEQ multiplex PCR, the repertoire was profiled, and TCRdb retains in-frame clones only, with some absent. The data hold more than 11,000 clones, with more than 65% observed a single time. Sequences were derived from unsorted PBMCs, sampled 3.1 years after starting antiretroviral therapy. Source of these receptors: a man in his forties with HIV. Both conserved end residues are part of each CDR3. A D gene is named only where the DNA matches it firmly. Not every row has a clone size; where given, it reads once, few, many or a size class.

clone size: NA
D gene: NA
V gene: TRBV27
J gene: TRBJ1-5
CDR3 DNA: TGTGCCAGCAGTTTAAGCGGCAATCAGCCCCAGCATTTT
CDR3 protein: CASSLSGNQPQHF

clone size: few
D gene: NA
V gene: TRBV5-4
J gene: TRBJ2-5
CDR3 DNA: TGTGCCAGCAGCCCCCGACAGGAAGAGACCCAGTACTTC
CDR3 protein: CASSPRQEETQYF

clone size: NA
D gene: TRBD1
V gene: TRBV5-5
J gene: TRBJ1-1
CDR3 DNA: TGTGCCAGCAGCGGACAGGGCGGCGGCACTGAAGCTTTCTTT
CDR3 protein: CASSGQGGGTEAFF

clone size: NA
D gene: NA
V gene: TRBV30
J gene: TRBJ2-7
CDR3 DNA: TGTGCCCGAGGAGGGGGGACCTACGAGCAGTACTTC
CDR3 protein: CARGGGTYEQYF

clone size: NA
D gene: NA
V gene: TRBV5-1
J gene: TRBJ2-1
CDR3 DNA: TGCGCCAGCAGCTTCTGGGACGAGAGCTCCTACAATGAGCAGTTCTTC
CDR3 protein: CASSFWDESSYNEQFF

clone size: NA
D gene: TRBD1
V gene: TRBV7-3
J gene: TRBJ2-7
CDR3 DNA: TGTGCCAGCAGCGTGACAGGGGGCAGCTCCTACGAGCAGTACTTC
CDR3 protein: CASSVTGGSSYEQYF

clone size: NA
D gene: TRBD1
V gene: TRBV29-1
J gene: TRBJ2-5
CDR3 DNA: TGCAGCGTACAGGGGCCAGGGCAAGAGACCCAGTACTTC
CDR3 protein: CSVQGPGQETQYF

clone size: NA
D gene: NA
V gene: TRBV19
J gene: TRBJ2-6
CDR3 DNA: TGTGCCAGTAGTATCCCTCCTTATGGCGGGGCCAACGTCCTGACTTTC
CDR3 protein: CASSIPPYGGANVLTF

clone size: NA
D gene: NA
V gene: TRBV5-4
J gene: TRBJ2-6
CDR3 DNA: TGTGCCAGCAGCATACCCGGGACGCCTGGGGCCAACGTCCTGACTTTC
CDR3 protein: CASSIPGTPGANVLTF

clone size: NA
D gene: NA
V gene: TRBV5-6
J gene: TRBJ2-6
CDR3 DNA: TGTGCCAGCAGCTTGGCAGGGTCTGGGGCCAACGTCCTGACTTTC
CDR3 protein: CASSLAGSGANVLTF

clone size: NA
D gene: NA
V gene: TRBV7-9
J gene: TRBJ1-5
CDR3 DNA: TGTGCCAGCAGCCCCCCGGGGATCCCCTTCCAGCCCCAGCATTTT
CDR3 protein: CASSPPGIPFQPQHF

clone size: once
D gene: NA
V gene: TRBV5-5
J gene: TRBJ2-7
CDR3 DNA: TGTGCCAGCAGCTTGGTCTGGGGAAAAGGGTACGAGCAGTACTTC
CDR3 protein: CASSLVWGKGYEQYF

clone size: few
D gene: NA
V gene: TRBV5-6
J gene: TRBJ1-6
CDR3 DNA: TGTGCCAGCAGCTTCCGGAATTCACCCCTCCACTTT
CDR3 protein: CASSFRNSPLHF

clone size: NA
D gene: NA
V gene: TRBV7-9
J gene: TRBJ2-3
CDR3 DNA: TGTGCCAGCACCCTACTTGGTGGGGGGGCAATAGATACGCAGTATTTT
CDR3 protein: CASTLLGGGAIDTQYF

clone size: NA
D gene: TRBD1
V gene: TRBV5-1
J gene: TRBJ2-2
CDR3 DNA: TGCGCCAGCAGCTCGCCCCCCCTACAGGGGGCTTTGAACACCGGGGAGCTGTTTTTT
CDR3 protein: CASSSPPLQGALNTGELFF

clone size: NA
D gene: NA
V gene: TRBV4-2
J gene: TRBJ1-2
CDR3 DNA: TGTGCCAGCAGCCAAGATCTTGGGATCCTCTATGGCTACACCTTC
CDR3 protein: CASSQDLGILYGYTF

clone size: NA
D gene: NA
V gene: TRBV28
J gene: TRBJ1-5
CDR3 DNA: TGTGCCAGCAGGGGGGGTGCCAATAGCAATCAGCCCCAGCATTTT
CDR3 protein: CASRGGANSNQPQHF

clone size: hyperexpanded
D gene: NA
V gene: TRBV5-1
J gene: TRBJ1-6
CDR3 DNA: TGCGCCAGCAGCTTGTCGGTCCTCAATTCACCCCTCCACTTT
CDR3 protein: CASSLSVLNSPLHF

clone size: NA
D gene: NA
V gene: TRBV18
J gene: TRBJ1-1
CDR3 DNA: TGTGCCAGCTCACCTGGGCCAGCGCTTGAAGCTTTCTTT
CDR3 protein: CASSPGPALEAFF

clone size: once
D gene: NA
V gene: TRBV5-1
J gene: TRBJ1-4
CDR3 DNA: TGCGCCAGCAGCTTGGGCCCAGTCCAAAATGAAAAACTGTTTTTT
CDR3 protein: CASSLGPVQNEKLFF

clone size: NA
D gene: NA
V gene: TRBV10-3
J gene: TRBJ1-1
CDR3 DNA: TGTGCCATCAGTGCCGCAGGGGACACTGAAGCTTTCTTT
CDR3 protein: CAISAAGDTEAFF

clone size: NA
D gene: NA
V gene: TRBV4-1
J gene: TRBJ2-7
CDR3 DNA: TGCGCCAGCAGCCAAGATCGGCCCACGAGGTACGAGCAGTACTTC
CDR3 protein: CASSQDRPTRYEQYF

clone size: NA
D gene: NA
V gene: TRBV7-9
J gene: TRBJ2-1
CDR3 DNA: TGTGCCAGCAGCGACACTTCCAATGAGCAGTTCTTC
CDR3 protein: CASSDTSNEQFF

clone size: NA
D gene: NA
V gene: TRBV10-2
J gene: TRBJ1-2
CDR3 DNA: TGCGCCAGCAGTGATGGCGGTGGCTACACCTTC
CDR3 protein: CASSDGGGYTF

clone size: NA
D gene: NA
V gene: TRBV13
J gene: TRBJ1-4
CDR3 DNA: TGTGCCAGCAGCTTACAGGGGCCTGCGCCCACTAATGAAAAACTGTTTTTT
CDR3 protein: CASSLQGPAPTNEKLFF

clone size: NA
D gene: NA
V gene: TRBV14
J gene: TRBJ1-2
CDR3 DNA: TGTGCCAGCAGTCCAGACACCCTTATTTATGGCTACACCTTC
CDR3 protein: CASSPDTLIYGYTF

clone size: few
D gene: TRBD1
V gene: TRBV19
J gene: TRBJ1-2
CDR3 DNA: TGTGCCAGTAGTATAGACCCTACAGGGGCCTATGGCTACACCTTC
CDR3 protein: CASSIDPTGAYGYTF

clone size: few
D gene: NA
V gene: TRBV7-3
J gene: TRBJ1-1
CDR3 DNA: TGTGCCAGCAGCTCGGGGACATCTAACACTGAAGCTTTCTTT
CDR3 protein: CASSSGTSNTEAFF

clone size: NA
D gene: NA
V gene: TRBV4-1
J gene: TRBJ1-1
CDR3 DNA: TGCGCCAGCAGCCCTCCTCGGGGCACTGAAGCTTTCTTT
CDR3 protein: CASSPPRGTEAFF

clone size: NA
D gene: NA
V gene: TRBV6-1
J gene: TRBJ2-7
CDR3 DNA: TGTGCCAGCAGTGAAGGGGGCAGGGTAGGAGATCCCTACGAGCAGTACTTC
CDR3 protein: CASSEGGRVGDPYEQYF

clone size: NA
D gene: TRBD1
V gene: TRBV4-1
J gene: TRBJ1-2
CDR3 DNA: TGCGCCAGCAGCCAAGATAGGGGGCAGGGACTCCTTTATGGCTACACCTTC
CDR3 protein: CASSQDRGQGLLYGYTF

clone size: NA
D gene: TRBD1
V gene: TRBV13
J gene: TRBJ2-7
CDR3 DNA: TGTGCCAGCAGGGATGGACAGGGTGGATGGGAGCAGTACTTC
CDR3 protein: CASRDGQGGWEQYF